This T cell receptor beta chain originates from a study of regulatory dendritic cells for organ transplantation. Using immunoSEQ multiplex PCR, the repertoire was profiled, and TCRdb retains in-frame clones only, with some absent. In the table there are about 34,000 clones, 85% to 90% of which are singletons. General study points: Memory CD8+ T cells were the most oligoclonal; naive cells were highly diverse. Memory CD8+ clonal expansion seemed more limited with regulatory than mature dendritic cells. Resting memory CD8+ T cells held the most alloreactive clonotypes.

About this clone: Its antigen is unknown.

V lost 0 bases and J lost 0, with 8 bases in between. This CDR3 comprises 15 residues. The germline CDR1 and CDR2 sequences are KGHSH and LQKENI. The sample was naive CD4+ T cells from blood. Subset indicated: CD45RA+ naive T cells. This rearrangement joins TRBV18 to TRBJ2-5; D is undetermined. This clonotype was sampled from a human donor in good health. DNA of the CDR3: TGTGCCAGCTCACCACCGGTGGCGTACCAAGAGACCCAGTACTTC. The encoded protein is CASSPPVAYQETQYF.